The present T cell receptor beta chain was sequenced within a study of T cells in Graves' hyperthyroidism and ophthalmopathy. This CDR3 spans 14 amino acids. Germline V gives CDR1 ENHRY, CDR2 SYGVKD. V shed 2 bases, J shed 5 bases, and the junction held 5 bases outside the gene matches. Amplification of TCR beta CDR3 regions used RNA as the template. The HTBI primer set served for first-round RT-PCR of the TCR CDR3. Each CDR3 protein gets one entry after TCRdb re-called the multiplex PCR reads with MiXCR. The sample consists of hundreds of thousands of distinct CDR3 sequences, more than 12% of them appearing once.

This receptor was identified in a woman between 50 and 59 years old with Graves' ophthalmopathy. The rearrangement links TRBV10-3 to TRBJ1-2, with 7 bases matching TRBD1. Sequencing was performed on blood. CDR3 DNA: TGTGCCATCAGTGAGCAGGGGGAACGGTATGGCTACACCTTC. Translation gives CAISEQGERYGYTF.